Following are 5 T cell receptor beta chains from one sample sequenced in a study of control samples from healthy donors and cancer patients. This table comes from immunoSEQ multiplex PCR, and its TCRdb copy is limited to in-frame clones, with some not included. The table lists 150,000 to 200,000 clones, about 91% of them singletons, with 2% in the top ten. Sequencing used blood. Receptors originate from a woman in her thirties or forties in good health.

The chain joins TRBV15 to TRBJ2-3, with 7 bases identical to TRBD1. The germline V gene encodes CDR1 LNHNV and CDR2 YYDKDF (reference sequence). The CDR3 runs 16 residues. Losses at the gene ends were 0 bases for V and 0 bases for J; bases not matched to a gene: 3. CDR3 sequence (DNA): TGTGCCACCAGCAGAGATTTGGGACAGAGCACAGATACGCAGTATTTT. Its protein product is CATSRDLGQSTDTQYF.

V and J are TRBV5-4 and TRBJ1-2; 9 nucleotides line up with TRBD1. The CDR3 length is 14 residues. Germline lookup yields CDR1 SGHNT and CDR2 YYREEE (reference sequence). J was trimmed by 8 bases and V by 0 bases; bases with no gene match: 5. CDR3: CASSLDRDRVGYTF. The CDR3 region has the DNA TGTGCCAGCAGCTTGGACCGGGACAGGGTAGGCTACACCTTC. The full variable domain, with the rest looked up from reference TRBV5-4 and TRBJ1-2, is ETGVTQSPTHLIKTRGQQVTLRCSSQSGHNTVSWYQQALGQGPQFIFQYYREEENGRGNFPPRFSGLQFPNYSSELNVNALELDDSALYLCASSLDRDRVGYTFGSGTRLTVV.

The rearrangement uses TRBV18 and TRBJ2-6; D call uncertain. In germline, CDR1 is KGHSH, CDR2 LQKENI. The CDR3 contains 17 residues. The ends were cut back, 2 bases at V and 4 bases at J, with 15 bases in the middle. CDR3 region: CASSPIQMVPGANVLTF. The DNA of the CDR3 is TGTGCCAGCTCACCAATCCAAATGGTGCCAGGGGCCAACGTCCTGACTTTC. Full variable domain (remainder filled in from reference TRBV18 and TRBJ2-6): NAGVMQNPRHLVRRRGQEARLRCSPMKGHSHVYWYRQLPEEGLKFMVYLQKENIIDESGMPKERFSAEFPKEGPSILRIQQVVRGDSAAYFCASSPIQMVPGANVLTFGAGSRLTVL.

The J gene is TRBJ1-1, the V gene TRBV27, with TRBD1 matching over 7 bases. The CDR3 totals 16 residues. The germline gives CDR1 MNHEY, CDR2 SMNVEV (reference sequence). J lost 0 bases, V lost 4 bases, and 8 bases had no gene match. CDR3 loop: CASSYSTGEVNTEAFF. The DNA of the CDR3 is TGTGCCAGCAGTTACTCAACAGGGGAGGTGAACACTGAAGCTTTCTTT.

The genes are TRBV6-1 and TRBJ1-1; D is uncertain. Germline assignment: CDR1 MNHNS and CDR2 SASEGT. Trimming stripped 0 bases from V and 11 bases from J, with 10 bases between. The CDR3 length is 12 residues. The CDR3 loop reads CASSEAARAAFF. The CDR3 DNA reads TGTGCCAGCAGTGAAGCCGCACGGGCGGCTTTCTTT.